This T cell receptor (beta chain) is drawn from a study of cytotoxic CD8 clonotypes in ibrutinib-treated CLL. On the study more broadly: The study included 11 to 12 relapsed/refractory and more than 14 treatment-naive patients; 17 had IGHV unmutated disease.

Extraction of roughly 2 micrograms of genomic DNA from cryopreserved PBMCs supplied material for TCR beta libraries. The study's findings and limits: Clonality was higher at ibrutinib response and returned toward baseline at progression.

Points on this clone: Its target is unknown.

Per the germline V gene, CDR1 is SEHNR and CDR2 is FQNEAQ (reference sequence). V shed 2 bases and J shed 3 bases, with 14 bases lying between them. This CDR3 contains 17 residues. Some clones are missing from TCRdb's copy, which holds only in-frame ones; the method was immunoSEQ multiplex PCR. The table shows some 80,000 clones, with about 85% occurring only once. Specimen: PBMCs, collected after 12 months of ibrutinib treatment. This rearrangement joins TRBV7-9 to TRBJ1-6, with TRBD1 as a possible D gene (5 bases). The clonotype was recovered from a human donor with chronic lymphocytic leukemia. In nucleotides, the CDR3 is TGTGCCAGCAGCTTACCGCAAAGAGGGGACTATAATTCACCCCTCCACTTT. Amino acids: CASSLPQRGDYNSPLHF.